Reported below is one T cell receptor (beta chain). The antigen remains unidentified. This record comes from a study of shared clonotypes between healthy human individuals. Study-wide context: CD8 memory received one plate per donor, CD8 naive two, CD4 memory three and CD4 naive three.

Regarding the study as a whole: Clonotype sharing across a few donors was observed for around 5% of naive CD4 clonotypes.

The CDR3 has 15 amino acids. Trimming cost V 6 bases and J 7 bases; bases outside gene matches: 12. CDR1 is MNHNS and CDR2 is SASEGT in the germline V gene. It was about 210 ng DNA, about 30,000 T cell genomes, that sorted-subset replicate PCRs used. Measured with immunoSEQ multiplex PCR; TCRdb has only the in-frame clones, and not every one. This table has about 300,000 clones, less than 85% appearing once. The chain combines TRBV6-1 with TRBJ1-2; 9 bases align to TRBD1. Sequencing input: memory CD4+ T cells sorted from blood. Subset meaning: CD45RA-negative fraction. The receptor comes from a man between 25 and 39 years old in good health. The CDR3 bases are TGTGCCAGCAGACCGGGACAGGGATCACTGAGTGGCTACACCTTC. Protein sequence: CASRPGQGSLSGYTF.